Listed here are 4 T cell receptor beta chains from one sample, sequenced in a study of blood T cell repertoires in COVID-19. The assay was immunoSEQ multiplex PCR, and TCRdb's table has in-frame clones only and misses some. Altogether about 240,000 clones are present, roughly four fifths being singletons, with the ten largest covering around 9.9%. Source material: peripheral blood. Receptor source: an elderly woman with acute or convalescent COVID-19.

This clone came up a few times. This rearrangement joins TRBV5-1 to TRBJ1-1; a weak D match, TRBD1 (5 bases). Germline V gene sequence: CDR1 SGHRS, CDR2 YFSETQ. This CDR3 spans 12 amino acids. V lost 3 bases and J 7 bases, leaving 10 bases between the germline ends. The CDR3 nucleotides are TGCGCCAGCAGCTACGATCAGGGTGAAGCTTTCTTT. Translated, it gives CASSYDQGEAFF. Full variable domain (rest looked up from reference TRBV5-1 and TRBJ1-1): KAGVTQTPRYLIKTRGQQVTLSCSPISGHRSVSWYQQTPGQGLQFLFEYFSETQRNKGNFPGRFSGRQFSNSRSEMNVSTLELGDSALYLCASSYDQGEAFFGQGTRLTVV.

This clone was found a few times. This sequence joins TRBV19 and TRBJ1-4; TRBD1 aligns across 7 bases. Trimming cost V 3 bases and J 5 bases; bases outside gene matches: 12. CDR3 length: 17 residues. Germline values: CDR1 LNHDA, CDR2 SQIVND (reference sequence). The CDR3 DNA reads as TGTGCCAGTAGTATCATCAGGGGGAGCAGGGTCAATGAAAAACTGTTTTTT. Translation: CASSIIRGSRVNEKLFF.

This clone is a singleton in its sample. The chain links TRBV12-5 to TRBJ2-7; 8 positions match TRBD1. Germline V gene sequence: CDR1 LGHNT, CDR2 FRNRAP. CDR3 size: 14 residues. The junction had 4 bases not matched to a gene; V was cut back by 1 base and J by 5 bases. As DNA, the CDR3 is TGTGCTAGTGGTTTGGGACAGGGGTCCGACGAGCAGTACTTC. This gives the protein CASGLGQGSDEQYF.

This clone was seen a few times. V gene TRBV19 combines with J gene TRBJ1-4; 10 nucleotides agree with TRBD1. The CDR3 runs to 16 residues. V lost 8 bases to trimming and J lost 4 bases; unmatched junction nucleotides: 10. CDR1 is LNHDA, CDR2 SQIVND, per germline (reference sequence). CDR3 sequence (DNA): TGTGCCAGTCTAGAACCTCGGGACAGGGGTAATGAAAAACTGTTTTTT. It codes for CASLEPRDRGNEKLFF.